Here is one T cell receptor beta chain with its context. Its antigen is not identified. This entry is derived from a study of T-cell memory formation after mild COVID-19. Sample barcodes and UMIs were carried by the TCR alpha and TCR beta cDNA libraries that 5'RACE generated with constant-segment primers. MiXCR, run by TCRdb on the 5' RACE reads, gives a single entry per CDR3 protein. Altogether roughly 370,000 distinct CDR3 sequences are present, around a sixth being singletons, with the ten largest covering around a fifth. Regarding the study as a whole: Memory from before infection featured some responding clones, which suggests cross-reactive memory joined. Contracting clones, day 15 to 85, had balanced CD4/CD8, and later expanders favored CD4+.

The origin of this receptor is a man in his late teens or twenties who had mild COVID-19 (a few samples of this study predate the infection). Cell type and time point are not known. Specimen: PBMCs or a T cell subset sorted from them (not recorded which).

CDR3 region: CSALRFTEAFF. In nucleotides, the CDR3 is TGCAGTGCTTTAAGGTTCACTGAAGCTTTCTTT. V gene TRBV20-1 combines with J gene TRBJ1-1; D ambiguous. V lost 5 bases, J lost 4 bases, and 8 bases lay in between. CDR1 is DFQATT and CDR2 is SNEGSKA in the germline V gene (reference sequence). CDR3 length equals 11 residues.